This T cell receptor beta chain originates from a study of T-cell memory formation after mild COVID-19. Study results and caveats: The pre-infection memory compartment contained some responding clones, suggesting cross-reactive memory joined. Clones that got smaller from day 15 to 85 had even CD4/CD8, while clones growing later tipped toward CD4+.

Germline CDR1 reads SGDLS; CDR2 reads YYNGEE. The V end was cut by 0 bases, the J end by 6 bases, with 10 bases between. The CDR3 runs to 13 residues. This clonotype was detected only a few times. Its cognate antigen is unknown. Using constant-segment primers, 5'RACE produced TCR alpha and TCR beta cDNA libraries carrying sample barcodes and UMIs. TCRdb used MiXCR to reprocess the 5' RACE reads, holding one entry per CDR3 protein. Counted here are a few hundred thousand distinct CDR3 sequences, 20% to 25% occurring once; the ten biggest clones make up under 8.5%. V and J are TRBV9 and TRBJ2-7; D ambiguous. The TCR comes from an adult woman who had mild COVID-19 (a few samples of this study predate the infection). Cell type and time point are not known. Sequencing used PBMCs or a T cell subset sorted from them (not recorded which). As DNA, the CDR3 is TGTGCCAGCAGCGTAGAGGCAGTGGGCGAGCAGTACTTC. Its translation: CASSVEAVGEQYF. The variable domain in full, completed from reference TRBV9 and TRBJ2-7, reads DSGVTQTPKHLITATGQRVTLRCSPRSGDLSVYWYQQSLDQGLQFLIQYYNGEERAKGNILERFSAQQFPDLHSELNLSSLELGDSALYFCASSVEAVGEQYFGPGTRLTVT.